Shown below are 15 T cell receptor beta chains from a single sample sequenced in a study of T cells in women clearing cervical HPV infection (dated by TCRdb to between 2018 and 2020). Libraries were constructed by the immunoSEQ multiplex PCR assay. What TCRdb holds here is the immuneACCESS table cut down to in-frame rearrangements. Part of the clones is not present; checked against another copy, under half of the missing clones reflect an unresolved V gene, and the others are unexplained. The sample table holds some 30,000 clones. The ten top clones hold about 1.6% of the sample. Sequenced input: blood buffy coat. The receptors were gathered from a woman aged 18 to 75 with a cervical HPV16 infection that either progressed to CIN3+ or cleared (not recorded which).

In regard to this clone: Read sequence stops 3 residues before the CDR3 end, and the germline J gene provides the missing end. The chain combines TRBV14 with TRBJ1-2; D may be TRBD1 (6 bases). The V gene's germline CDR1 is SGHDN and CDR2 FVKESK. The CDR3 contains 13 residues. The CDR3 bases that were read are TGTGCCAGCAGCCAAGCACAGGGTAACGGC. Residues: CASSQAQGNG. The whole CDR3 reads CASSQAQGNGYTF.

This CDR3 reads CASSLAQGFDSPLHF. Partial CDR3 DNA: TGTGCCAGCAGCTTAGCACAGGGTTTTGATTCACCC. The chain combines TRBV7-6 with TRBJ1-6, with a weak D call TRBD1 (6 bases). The read ends 3 residues early relative to the CDR3; the germline J gene fills the gap. V was trimmed by 0 bases and J by 8 bases, leaving 11 bases between them. Looked up from germline, CDR1 is SGHVS and CDR2 is FNYEAQ. The CDR3 totals 15 residues.

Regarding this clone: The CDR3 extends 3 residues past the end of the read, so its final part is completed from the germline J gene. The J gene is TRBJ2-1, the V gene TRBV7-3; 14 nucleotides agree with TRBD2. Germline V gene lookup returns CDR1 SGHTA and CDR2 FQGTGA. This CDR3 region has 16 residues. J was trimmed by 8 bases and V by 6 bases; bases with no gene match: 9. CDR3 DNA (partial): TGTGCCAGCAGTTTGACTAGCGGGGGGGCCGGGCATGAG. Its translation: CASSLTSGGAGHE. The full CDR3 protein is CASSLTSGGAGHEQFF.

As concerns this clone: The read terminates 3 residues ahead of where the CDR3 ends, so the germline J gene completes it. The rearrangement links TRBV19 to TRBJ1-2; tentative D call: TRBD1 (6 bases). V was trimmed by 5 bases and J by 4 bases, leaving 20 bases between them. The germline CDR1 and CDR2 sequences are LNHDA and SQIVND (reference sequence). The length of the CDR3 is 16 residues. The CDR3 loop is CASSVLPGAYGYGYTF. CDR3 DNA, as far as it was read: TGTGCCAGTAGTGTCCTACCAGGGGCTTATGGCTATGGC.

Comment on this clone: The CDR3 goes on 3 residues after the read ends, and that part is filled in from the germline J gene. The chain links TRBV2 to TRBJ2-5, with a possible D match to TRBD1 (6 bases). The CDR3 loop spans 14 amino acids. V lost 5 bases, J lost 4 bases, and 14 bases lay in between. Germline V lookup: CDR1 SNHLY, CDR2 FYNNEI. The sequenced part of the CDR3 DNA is TGTGCCAGCAGTATTACAGGGTCGATAGAGACC. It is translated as CASSITGSIET. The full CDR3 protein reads CASSITGSIETQYF.

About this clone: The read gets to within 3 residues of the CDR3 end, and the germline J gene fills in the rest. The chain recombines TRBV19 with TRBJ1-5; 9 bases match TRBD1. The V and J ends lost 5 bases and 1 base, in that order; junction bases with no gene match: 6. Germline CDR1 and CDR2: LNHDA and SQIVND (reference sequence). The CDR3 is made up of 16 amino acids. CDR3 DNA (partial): TGTGCCAGTAGTGCGGGACAGGGTAGAAGCAATCAGCCC. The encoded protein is CASSAGQGRSNQP. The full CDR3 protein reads CASSAGQGRSNQPQHF.

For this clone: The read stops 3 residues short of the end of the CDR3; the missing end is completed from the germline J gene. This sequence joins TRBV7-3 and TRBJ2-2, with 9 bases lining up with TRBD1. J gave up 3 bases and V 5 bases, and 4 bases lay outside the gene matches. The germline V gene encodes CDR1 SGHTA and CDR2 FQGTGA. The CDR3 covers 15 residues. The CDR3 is CASSRRTGDTGELFF. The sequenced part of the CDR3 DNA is TGTGCCAGCAGCCGCCGGACAGGGGACACCGGGGAG.

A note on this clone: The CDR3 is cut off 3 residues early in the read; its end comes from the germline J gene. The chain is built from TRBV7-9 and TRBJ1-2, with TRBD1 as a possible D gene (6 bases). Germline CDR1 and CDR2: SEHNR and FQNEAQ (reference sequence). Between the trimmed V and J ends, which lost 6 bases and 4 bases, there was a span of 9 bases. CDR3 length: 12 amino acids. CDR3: CASRRDTYGYTF. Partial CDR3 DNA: TGTGCCAGCAGGCGGGACACCTATGGC.

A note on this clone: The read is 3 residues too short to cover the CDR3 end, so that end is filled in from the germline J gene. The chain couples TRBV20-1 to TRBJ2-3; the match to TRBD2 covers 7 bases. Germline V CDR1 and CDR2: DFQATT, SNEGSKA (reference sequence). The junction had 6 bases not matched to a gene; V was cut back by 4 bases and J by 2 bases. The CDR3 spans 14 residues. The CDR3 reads CSAIRGSSTDTQYF. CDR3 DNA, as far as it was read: TGCAGTGCTATTCGCGGGAGCTCCACAGATACG.

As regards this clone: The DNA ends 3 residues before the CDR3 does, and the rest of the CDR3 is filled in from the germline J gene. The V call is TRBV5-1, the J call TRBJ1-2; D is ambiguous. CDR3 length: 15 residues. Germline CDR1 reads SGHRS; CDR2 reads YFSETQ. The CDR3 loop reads CASSTVAGSTDTYTF. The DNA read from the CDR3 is TGCGCCAGCAGCACGGTAGCGGGAAGCACAGATACC. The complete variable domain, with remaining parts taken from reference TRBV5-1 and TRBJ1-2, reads KAGVTQTPRYLIKTRGQQVTLSCSPISGHRSVSWYQQTPGQGLQFLFEYFSETQRNKGNFPGRFSGRQFSNSRSEMNVSTLELGDSALYLCASSTVAGSTDTYTFGSGTRLTVV.

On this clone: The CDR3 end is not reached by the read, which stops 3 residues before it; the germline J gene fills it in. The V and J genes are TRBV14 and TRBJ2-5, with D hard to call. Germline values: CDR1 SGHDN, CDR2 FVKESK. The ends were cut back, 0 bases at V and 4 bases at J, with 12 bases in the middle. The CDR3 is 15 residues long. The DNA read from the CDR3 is TGTGCCAGCAGCCAAGATTTCGGGTTTCCAGAGACC. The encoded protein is CASSQDFGFPET. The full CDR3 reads CASSQDFGFPETQYF.

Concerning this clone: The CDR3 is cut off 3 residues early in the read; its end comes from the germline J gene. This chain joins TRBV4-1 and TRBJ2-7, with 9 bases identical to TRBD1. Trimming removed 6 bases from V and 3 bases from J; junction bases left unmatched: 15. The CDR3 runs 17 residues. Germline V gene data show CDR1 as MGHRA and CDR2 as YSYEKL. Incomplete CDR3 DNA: TGCGCCAGCAGTACCTACACCGGGACAGGGTTCGGCTACGAG. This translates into CASSTYTGTGFGYE. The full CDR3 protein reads CASSTYTGTGFGYEQYF.

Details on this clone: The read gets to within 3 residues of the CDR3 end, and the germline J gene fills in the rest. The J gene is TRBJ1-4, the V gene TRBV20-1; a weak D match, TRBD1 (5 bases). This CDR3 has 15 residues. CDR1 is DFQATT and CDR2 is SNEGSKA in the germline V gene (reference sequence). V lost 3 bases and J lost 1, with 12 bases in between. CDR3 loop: CSASLLGGTNEKLFF. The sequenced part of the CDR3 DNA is TGCAGTGCTAGCCTCCTCGGGGGAACTAATGAAAAA.

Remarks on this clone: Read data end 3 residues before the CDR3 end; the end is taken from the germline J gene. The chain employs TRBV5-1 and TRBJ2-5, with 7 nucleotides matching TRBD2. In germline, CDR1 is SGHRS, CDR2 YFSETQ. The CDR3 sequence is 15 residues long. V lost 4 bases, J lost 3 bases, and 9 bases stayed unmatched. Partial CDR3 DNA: TGCGCCAGCAGCCGGGGCGCTAGCGGAGAAGAGACC. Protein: CASSRGASGEET. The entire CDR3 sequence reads CASSRGASGEETQYF.

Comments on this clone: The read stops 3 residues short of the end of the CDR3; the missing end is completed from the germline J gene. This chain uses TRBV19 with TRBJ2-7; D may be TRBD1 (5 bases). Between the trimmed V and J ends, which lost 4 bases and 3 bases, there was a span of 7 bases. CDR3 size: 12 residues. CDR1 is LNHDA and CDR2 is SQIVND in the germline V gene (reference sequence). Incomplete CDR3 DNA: TGTGCCAGTAGTAGAACAGGCTACGAG. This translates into CASSRTGYE. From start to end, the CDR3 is CASSRTGYEQYF.